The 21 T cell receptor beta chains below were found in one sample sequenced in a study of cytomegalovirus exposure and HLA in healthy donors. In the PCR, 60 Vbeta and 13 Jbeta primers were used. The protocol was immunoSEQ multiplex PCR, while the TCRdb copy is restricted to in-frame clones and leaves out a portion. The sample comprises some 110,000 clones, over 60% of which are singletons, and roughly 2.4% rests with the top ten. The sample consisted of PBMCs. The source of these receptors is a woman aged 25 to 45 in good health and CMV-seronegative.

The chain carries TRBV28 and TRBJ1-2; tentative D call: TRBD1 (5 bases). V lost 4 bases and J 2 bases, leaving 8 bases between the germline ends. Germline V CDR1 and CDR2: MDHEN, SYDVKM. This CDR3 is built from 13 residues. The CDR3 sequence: CASSWGRNYGYTF. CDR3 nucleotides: TGTGCCAGCAGTTGGGGCAGGAACTATGGCTACACCTTC.

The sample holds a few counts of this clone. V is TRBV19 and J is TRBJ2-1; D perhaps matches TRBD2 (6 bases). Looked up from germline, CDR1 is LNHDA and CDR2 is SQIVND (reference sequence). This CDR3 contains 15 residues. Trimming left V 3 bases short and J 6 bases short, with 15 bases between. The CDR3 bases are TGTGCCAGTAGTATCAACCGGGAGCCAGGCAATGAGCAGTTCTTC. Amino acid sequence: CASSINREPGNEQFF.

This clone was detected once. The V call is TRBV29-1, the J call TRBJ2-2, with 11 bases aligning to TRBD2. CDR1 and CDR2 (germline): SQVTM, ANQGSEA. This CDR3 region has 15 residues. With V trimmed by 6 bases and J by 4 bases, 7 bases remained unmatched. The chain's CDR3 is CSVDSGRGVTGELFF. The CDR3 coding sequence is TGCAGCGTGGATAGCGGGAGGGGAGTCACCGGGGAGCTGTTTTTT.

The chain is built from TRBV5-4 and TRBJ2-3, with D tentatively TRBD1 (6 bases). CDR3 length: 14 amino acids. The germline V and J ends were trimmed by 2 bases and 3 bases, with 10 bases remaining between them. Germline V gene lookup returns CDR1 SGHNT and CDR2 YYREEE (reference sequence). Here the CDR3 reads CASSLGGRTDTQYF. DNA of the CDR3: TGTGCCAGCAGCTTAGGGGGTCGTACAGATACGCAGTATTTT.

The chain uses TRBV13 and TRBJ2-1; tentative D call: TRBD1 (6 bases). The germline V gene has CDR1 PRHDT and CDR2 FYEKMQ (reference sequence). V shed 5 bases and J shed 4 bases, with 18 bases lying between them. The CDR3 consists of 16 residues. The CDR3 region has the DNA TGTGCCAGCAGCCCTCAGGGGAGTCTCTCTTACAATGAGCAGTTCTTC. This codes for CASSPQGSLSYNEQFF. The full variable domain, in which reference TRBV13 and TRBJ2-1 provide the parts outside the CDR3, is AAGVIQSPRHLIKEKRETATLKCYPIPRHDTVYWYQQGPGQDPQFLISFYEKMQSDKGSIPDRFSAQQFSDYHSELNMSSLELGDSALYFCASSPQGSLSYNEQFFGPGTRLTVL.

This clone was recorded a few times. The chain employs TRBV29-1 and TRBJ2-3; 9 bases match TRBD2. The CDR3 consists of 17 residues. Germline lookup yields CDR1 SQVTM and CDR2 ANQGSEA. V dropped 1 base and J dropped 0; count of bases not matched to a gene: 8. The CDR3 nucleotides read TGCAGCGTTGAAGGCGCCCGACTAGCGGCTAGCACAGATACGCAGTATTTT. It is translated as CSVEGARLAASTDTQYF.

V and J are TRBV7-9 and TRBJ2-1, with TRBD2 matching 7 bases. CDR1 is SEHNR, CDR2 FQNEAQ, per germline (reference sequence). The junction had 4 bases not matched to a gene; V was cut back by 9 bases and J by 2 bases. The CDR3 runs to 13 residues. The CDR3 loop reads CASTSATYNEQFF. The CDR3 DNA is TGTGCCAGTACTAGCGCCACCTACAATGAGCAGTTCTTC.

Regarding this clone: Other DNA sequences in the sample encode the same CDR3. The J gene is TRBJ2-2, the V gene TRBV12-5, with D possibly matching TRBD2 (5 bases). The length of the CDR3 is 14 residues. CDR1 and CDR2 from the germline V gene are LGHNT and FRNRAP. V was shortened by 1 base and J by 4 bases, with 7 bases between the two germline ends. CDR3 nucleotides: TGTGCTAGTGGTTTGGGAGGGCCCACCGGGGAGCTGTTTTTT. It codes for CASGLGGPTGELFF.

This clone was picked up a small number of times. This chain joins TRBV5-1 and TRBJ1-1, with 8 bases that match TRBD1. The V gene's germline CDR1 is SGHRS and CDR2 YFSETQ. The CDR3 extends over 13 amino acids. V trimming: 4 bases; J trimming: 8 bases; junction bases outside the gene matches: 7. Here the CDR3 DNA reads TGCGCCAGCAGCCGGGGACAGGCCCCAGAAGCTTTCTTT. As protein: CASSRGQAPEAFF.

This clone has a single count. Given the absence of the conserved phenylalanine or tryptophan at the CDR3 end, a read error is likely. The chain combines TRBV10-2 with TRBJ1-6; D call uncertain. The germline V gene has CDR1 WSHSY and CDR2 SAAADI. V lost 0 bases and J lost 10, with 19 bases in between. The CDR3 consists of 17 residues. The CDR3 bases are TGCGCCAGCAGTGAGTCGAAGACGGTTGGTTGGAGATCACCCCTCCACCTT. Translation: CASSESKTVGWRSPLHL.

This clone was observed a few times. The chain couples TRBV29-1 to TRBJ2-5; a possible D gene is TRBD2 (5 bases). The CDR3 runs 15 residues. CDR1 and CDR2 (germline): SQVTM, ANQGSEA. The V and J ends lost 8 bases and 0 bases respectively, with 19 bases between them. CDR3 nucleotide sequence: TGCAGCTCCCGAGGTGGCGGGTGGTACCAAGAGACCCAGTACTTC. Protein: CSSRGGGWYQETQYF. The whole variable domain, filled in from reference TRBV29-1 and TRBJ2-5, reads SAVISQKPSRDICQRGTSLTIQCQVDSQVTMMFWYRQQPGQSLTLIATANQGSEATYESGFVIDKFPISRPNLTFSTLTVSNMSPEDSSIYLCSSRGGGWYQETQYFGPGTRLLVL.

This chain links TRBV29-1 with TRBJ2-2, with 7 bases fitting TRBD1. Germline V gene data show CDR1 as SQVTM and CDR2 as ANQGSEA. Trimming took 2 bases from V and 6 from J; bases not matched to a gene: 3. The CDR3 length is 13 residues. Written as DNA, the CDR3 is TGCAGCGTTGAAAGGGGGCCCCCCGGGGAGCTGTTTTTT. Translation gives CSVERGPPGELFF.

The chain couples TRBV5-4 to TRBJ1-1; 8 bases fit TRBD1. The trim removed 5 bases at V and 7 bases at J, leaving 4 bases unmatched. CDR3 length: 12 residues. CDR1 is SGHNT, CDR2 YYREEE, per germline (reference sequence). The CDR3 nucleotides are TGTGCCAGCAGAGCCGGGACAGGTGAAGCTTTCTTT. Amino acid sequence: CASRAGTGEAFF.

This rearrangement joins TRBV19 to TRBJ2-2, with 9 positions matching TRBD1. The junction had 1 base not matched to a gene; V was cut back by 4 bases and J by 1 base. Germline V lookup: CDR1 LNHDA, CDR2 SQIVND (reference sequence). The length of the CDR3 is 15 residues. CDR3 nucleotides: TGTGCCAGTAGTAGGGACAGGGAGAACACCGGGGAGCTGTTTTTT. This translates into CASSRDRENTGELFF.

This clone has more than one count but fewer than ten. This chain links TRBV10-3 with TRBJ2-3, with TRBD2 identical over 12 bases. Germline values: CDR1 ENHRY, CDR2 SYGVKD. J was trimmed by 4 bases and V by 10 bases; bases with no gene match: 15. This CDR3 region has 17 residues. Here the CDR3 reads CATQWSPTSGSSDTQYF. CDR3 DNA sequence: TGTGCCACCCAGTGGAGCCCGACTAGCGGGAGTTCAGATACGCAGTATTTT.

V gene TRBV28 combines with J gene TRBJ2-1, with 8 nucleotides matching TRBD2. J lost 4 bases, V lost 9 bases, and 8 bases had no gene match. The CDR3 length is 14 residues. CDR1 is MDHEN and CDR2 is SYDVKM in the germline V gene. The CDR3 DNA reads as TGTGCCAGTCATCCGGGAGGGCCGTACAATGAGCAGTTCTTC. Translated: CASHPGGPYNEQFF.

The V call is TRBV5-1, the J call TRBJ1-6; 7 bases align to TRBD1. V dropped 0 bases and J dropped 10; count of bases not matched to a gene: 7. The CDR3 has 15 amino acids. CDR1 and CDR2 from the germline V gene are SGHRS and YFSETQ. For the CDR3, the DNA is TGCGCCAGCAGCTTGGACGTGACAGGGCGGTCACCCCTCCACTTT. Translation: CASSLDVTGRSPLHF.

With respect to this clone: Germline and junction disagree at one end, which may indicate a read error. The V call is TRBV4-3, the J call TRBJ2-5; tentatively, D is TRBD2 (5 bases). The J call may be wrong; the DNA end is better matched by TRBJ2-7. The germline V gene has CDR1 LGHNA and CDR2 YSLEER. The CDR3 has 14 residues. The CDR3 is CASSQDGSIYEQYF. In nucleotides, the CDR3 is TGCGCCAGCAGTCAAGATGGGAGTATCTACGAGCAGTACTTC.

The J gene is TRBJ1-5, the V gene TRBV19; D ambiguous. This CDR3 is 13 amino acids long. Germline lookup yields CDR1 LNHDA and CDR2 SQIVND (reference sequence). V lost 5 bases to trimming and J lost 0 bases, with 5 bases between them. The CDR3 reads CASSFGSNQPQHF. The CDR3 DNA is TGTGCCAGTAGTTTCGGTAGCAATCAGCCCCAGCATTTT.

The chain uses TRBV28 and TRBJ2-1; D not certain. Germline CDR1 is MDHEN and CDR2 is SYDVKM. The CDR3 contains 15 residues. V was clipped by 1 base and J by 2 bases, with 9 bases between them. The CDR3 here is CASSLFQLAYNEQFF. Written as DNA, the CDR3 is TGTGCCAGCAGTTTATTTCAACTGGCCTACAATGAGCAGTTCTTC.

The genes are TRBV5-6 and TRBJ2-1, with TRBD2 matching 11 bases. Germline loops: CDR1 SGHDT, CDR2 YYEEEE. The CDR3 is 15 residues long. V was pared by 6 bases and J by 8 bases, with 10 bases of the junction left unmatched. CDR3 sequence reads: CASNGETSGIYEQFF. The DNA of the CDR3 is TGTGCCAGCAACGGAGAGACTAGCGGGATCTATGAGCAGTTCTTC.